This T cell receptor beta chain stems from a study of cytomegalovirus exposure and HLA in healthy donors. General study points: Some TCR beta chains (164 of them) were listed as cytomegalovirus-associated. Trimming of TCR beta V- and J-genes showed a link, identified in a later analysis, to a missense DCLRE1C variant.

With respect to this clone: As yet, its antigen is unknown.

CDR1 and CDR2 (germline): SGHVS, FNYEAQ. V lost 5 bases, J lost 1 base, and 14 bases lay in between. The CDR3 has 15 amino acids. The PCR made use of 60 Vbeta and 13 Jbeta primers. The table came from immunoSEQ multiplex PCR; TCRdb's copy has only in-frame clones and leaves some out. The sample contains approximately 240,000 clones, over 70% of which appear only once. The chain employs TRBV7-6 and TRBJ1-1; tentative D call: TRBD1 (5 bases). The TCR was taken from a woman aged 55-69 years in good health and CMV-seropositive. Material for sequencing was PBMCs. The CDR3 spells CASSPYQGGNTEAFF. The CDR3 coding sequence is TGTGCCAGCAGCCCCTACCAGGGTGGGAACACTGAAGCTTTCTTT.